This TCR beta chain was observed in a study of T cell responses to AZD1222 COVID-19 vaccine (dated by TCRdb to 2020 to 2023). In the study overall: AZD1222 recipients whose second dose came at about 4 weeks and those whose second dose came at about 12 weeks were combined into one group, since spike-specific TCR depth and breadth did not differ between the two schedules. TCR sequencing covered more than 230 trial participants: 200 to 210 given two doses of AZD1222 and approximately 26 given two doses of MenACWY control vaccine. Trial participants were enrolled by age into subgroups of 18-55, 56-69 and 70-plus years, and about 150, 27 and 61 TCR-sequenced participants, respectively, were included in these subgroups.

The trim is 8 bases for V and 1 base for J, with a gap of 8 bases between the germline ends. As encoded in the germline V gene, CDR1 is MDHEN while CDR2 is SYDVKM. Counted from cysteine to phenylalanine, this CDR3 has 12 amino acids. The CDR3 DNA has 36 bases and is translated from base 1. Findings and caveats that apply to the study as a whole: The vaccine-associated CD4 TCRs covered the entire spike protein, and the dominant responses fell in regions 160-218 and 743-854. Spike-specific TCR breadth and depth rose significantly after two AZD1222 doses compared with day 0 and with MenACWY recipients. Only five or six AZD1222 recipients were SARS-CoV-2 seropositive at baseline, limiting conclusions about previously exposed vaccinees. Reportedly, close to half of the unique spike-specific TCRs recognized epitopes lying outside the regions that are mutated in the B.1.351 and B.1.1.7 variants. Participants were mostly white British, with more females than males. The authors suggested clonal diversity may have been underestimated. Because no samples from the day 14 peak response were available, repertoires could be characterized only after the peak T cell response. In the small 56-69-year group, the increase in depth fell short of significance, most likely because of low power.

In the case of this clone: What antigen it recognizes has not been identified. No quality values exist for individual bases; no much larger clone is one base distant.

The CDR3 regions of human TCRbeta chains were analyzed by immunosequencing. As for how the authors treated the data: TCRs in the repertoires were matched against a reference library of SARS-CoV-2-specific TCRs that had been generated with the MIRA antigen-specificity platform. Breadth meant the fraction of unique TCRs that were SARS-CoV-2-associated, whereas depth meant the fraction of total T cells that were SARS-CoV-2-associated. Each spike-specific TCR was assigned to its reactive spike region and to a CD4 or CD8 class using the MIRA data. Log10-transformed breadth and depth values were compared by one-way ANOVA with Sidak's multiple comparisons tests. TCRdb carries this immuneACCESS record with in-frame sequences only. Its versions omit some clonotypes, under half of them owing to an unresolved V gene in the studies checked, with the rest unexplained. V and J calls and clone size are given by that table; D and trimming were obtained from the DNA. The table for this sample lists roughly 160,000 clones; around nine tenths of them were counted only once. Roughly 5.5% of the sample is in the top ten clones.

The meaning of the sample's time point label: baseline before first vaccination. The vaccinee samples were drawn from two UK trials, COV001 and COV002, one of which was a single-blind randomized controlled phase 2/3 trial testing AZD1222 (ChAdOx1 nCoV-19) in healthy adults. Trial participant PBMC samples were collected at day 0 and day 28 after the second dose for TCRbeta chain sequencing. The chain links TRBV28 with TRBJ1-2, with an unclear D gene assignment. The sample in question was peripheral blood, obtained on day 0 of AZD1222 vaccination. The TCR comes from an adult in good health. This receptor carries the CDR3 CASGSINYGYTF. The DNA sequence is TGTGCCAGCGGATCAATTAACTATGGCTACACCTTC.